This entry features one T cell receptor beta chain sequence. Its target is not known. Germline loops: CDR1 PRHDT, CDR2 FYEKMQ (reference sequence). Trimming pared 2 bases from V and 4 bases from J, leaving 8 bases between. This CDR3 is 14 amino acids long. This sample was included in a study of shared clonotypes between healthy human individuals. Study results and caveats: There were few donors, and this limited the genetic and exposure-history diversity represented. Though the depth was large, rarefaction showed that sorted-subset sequencing was incomplete. Sharing across four donors was highest in naive CD4 (approximately 5%) and lowest in memory CD8 (roughly 0.4%).

Generated by immunoSEQ multiplex PCR, the TCRdb table keeps only in-frame clones and is missing some. The data show more than 550,000 clones, about 90% seen once. CD8 memory was a combination of CD45RO+ cells and CCR7-negative CD45RA+ TemRA cells. Sequenced input: memory CD8+ T cells from PBMCs. Subset given: CD45RO+ cells pooled with CCR7-negative TemRA cells. This chain uses TRBV13 with TRBJ2-2, with D maybe TRBD1 (5 bases). This sequence was found in a man younger than 35 in good health. Some clones in this sample may be carry-over from other donors' samples. Here the CDR3 reads CASSLRGGTGELFF. The CDR3 bases are TGTGCCAGCAGCTTAAGGGGTGGCACCGGGGAGCTGTTTTTT.